This T cell receptor (beta chain) was identified during a study of cytotoxic CD8 clonotypes in ibrutinib-treated CLL (dated by TCRdb to the early 2020s). In terms of the full investigation: In this cohort, around 15 patients were treatment-naive and roughly 10 were relapsed/refractory, while approximately 18 had unmutated IGHV. Responses were partial in around 25 patients and complete in 2; after median approximately 66 months follow-up, some 15 stayed in remission and approximately 12 progressed. Samples at response were collected after a median of roughly twelve months of treatment, with a range of 6 to 36 months. An average of around 250,000 productive templates and around 100,000 productive rearrangements was obtained per sample. Of the 90 or so participants in the trial, 26 had longitudinal samples available. Cryopreserved peripheral blood mononuclear cells were collected at three points: before therapy, at response, and at either sustained remission or disease progression. Every sample from remission and from progressive disease was obtained while the patients were still on ibrutinib. What the authors observed across the whole study: Lymph node repertoires were not examined, and the timing of sampling was not matched between patients in sustained remission and those whose disease progressed. Clonality rose at ibrutinib response, remained stable during sustained remission, and dropped back toward baseline at progression. Baseline clonality was found to be higher than that of age-matched healthy donors and was strongly correlated with circulating CD8+ T-cell counts. Public clonotypes were rare and either shrank or stayed stable during treatment, and the rise in clonality at ibrutinib response reflected expansion of private clonotypes.

Including the terminal cysteine and phenylalanine, the CDR3 comprises 15 residues. CDR3 DNA only is kept here, 45 bases in frame from base 1. V lost 0 bases and J lost 0 bases; the stretch between them is 10 bases long. The germline V gene specifies SGDLS as CDR1 and YYNGEE as CDR2. The label giving this sample's time point can be read as: around 25 months on ibrutinib. For TCR beta library preparation, 2 to 2.5 micrograms of genomic DNA were isolated from cryopreserved PBMCs. Longitudinal blood samples from CLL patients on ibrutinib monotherapy were analyzed using high-throughput TCR beta sequencing. The patients took part in an open-label, single-center phase 2 trial of ibrutinib monotherapy. This clone has just one count. Its antigen target is currently unknown. The input lacks base qualities; no much larger clone sits a single base away. Each clonotype received, on average, around 10x coverage in deep resolution sequencing performed on a MiSeq, where the target depth lay between 1 in 1 million and 1 in 200,000 T cells. TCR beta libraries were generated with the immunoSEQ hsTCRB Kit. Per the authors' processing: ImmunoSEQ Data Assistant and ImmunoSEQ Analyzer were used for data analysis, and V, D and J genes were assigned according to IMGT definitions. Clonality, which ranges from 0 to 1, was calculated by subtracting the normalized Shannon entropy of productive rearrangement frequencies from one. Only overrepresented clonotypes making up at least 0.05% of the repertoire of each patient were included in the public clonotype analysis. Roughly 12 age-matched healthy donor repertoires from immuneACCESS were used as controls for clonality. As stored in TCRdb, this immuneACCESS dataset retains in-frame rearrangements with V and J assigned. A fraction of the clones does not appear; measured against another copy, unresolved V genes explain less than half of the discrepancy, and the remainder lacks a known reason. The D gene and trimming were derived from the DNA, and the V and J assignments and clone size from that table. Present in this sample are fewer than 150,000 clones, 84% of which were seen just once. The ten largest clones represent 2.5% to 3.5% of the sample.

In this chain, TRBV9 is recombined with TRBJ2-7; a confident D gene designation cannot be given. The TCR was taken from a human donor with chronic lymphocytic leukemia. Sequenced material: PBMCs, taken after 24 months of ibrutinib treatment. The DNA is as follows: TGTGCCAGCAGCGTAGGGGCAGCGCCCTCCTACGAGCAGTACTTC. Its translation reads: CASSVGAAPSYEQYF. The entire variable domain, with the stretches around the CDR3 drawn from the reference TRBV9 and TRBJ2-7 proteins, is DSGVTQTPKHLITATGQRVTLRCSPRSGDLSVYWYQQSLDQGLQFLIQYYNGEERAKGNILERFSAQQFPDLHSELNLSSLELGDSALYFCASSVGAAPSYEQYFGPGTRLTVT.